The 25 T cell receptor beta chains listed next were all sequenced from one sample in a study of cytomegalovirus exposure and HLA in healthy donors. Repertoires were generated with immunoSEQ multiplex PCR, while TCRdb's copy carries only in-frame clones and drops some. The sample lists 100,000 to 150,000 clones, about 85% occurring once. The source material was PBMCs. The receptors shown here come from a woman aged 30 to 39 in good health and CMV-seronegative.

This clone has only one observation. V and J are TRBV30 and TRBJ1-6, with 10 positions matching TRBD1. From germline, CDR1 is GTSNPN and CDR2 SVGIG (reference sequence). The CDR3 is made up of 15 amino acids. V gave up 2 bases and J gave up 7 bases; unmatched junction bases: 5. The CDR3 loop is CAWSTRGQGNSPLHF. The CDR3, as DNA: TGTGCCTGGAGTACTAGGGGACAGGGGAATTCACCCCTCCACTTT. The full variable domain, completed using reference TRBV30 and TRBJ1-6, is SQTIHQWPATLVQPVGSPLSLECTVEGTSNPNLYWYRQAAGRGLQLLFYSVGIGQISSEVPQNLSASRPQDRQFILSSKKLLLSDSGFYLCAWSTRGQGNSPLHFGNGTRLTVT.

This clone was observed once. The genes are TRBV4-1 and TRBJ2-3; 9 bases agree with TRBD1. This CDR3 comprises 15 residues. V dropped 5 bases and J dropped 4; count of bases not matched to a gene: 7. Germline V gene lookup returns CDR1 MGHRA and CDR2 YSYEKL. CDR3 residues: CASSFRDRVADTQYF. The CDR3 coding sequence is TGCGCCAGCAGCTTCCGGGACAGGGTTGCAGATACGCAGTATTTT.

DNA for the CDR3: TGTGCCAGCAGTGGAGCAGATACGCAGTATTTT. Amino acid sequence: CASSGADTQYF. This chain uses TRBV25-1 with TRBJ2-3; no clear D gene. Trimming pared 4 bases from V and 4 bases from J, leaving 3 bases between. Germline V lookup: CDR1 MGHDK, CDR2 SYGVNS. The CDR3 runs to 11 residues.

V usage is TRBV27 and J usage is TRBJ2-6, with 7 bases matching TRBD2. J lost 2 bases, V lost 2 bases, and 3 bases had no gene match. Looked up from germline, CDR1 is MNHEY and CDR2 is SMNVEV (reference sequence). The CDR3 has 16 residues. For the CDR3, the DNA is TGTGCCAGCAGTTTACTGGCGGGGGCTGGGGCCAACGTCCTGACTTTC. Amino acid sequence: CASSLLAGAGANVLTF.

By share, this clone counts as medium-sized. The rearrangement links TRBV5-1 to TRBJ2-7, with 8 bases lining up with TRBD1. The CDR3 is 16 amino acids. Unmatched junction bases numbered 5, after V lost 0 bases and J lost 0 bases. Per the germline V gene, CDR1 is SGHRS and CDR2 is YFSETQ. The CDR3 protein is CASSLGDRSPSYEQYF. Written as DNA, the CDR3 is TGCGCCAGCAGCTTGGGGGACAGGTCTCCCTCCTACGAGCAGTACTTC.

In regard to this clone: The junction does not match germline at one end; this may be a read error. V is TRBV2 and J is TRBJ1-3, with 10 bases matching TRBD1. CDR3 length: 17 residues. Germline V lookup: CDR1 SNHLY, CDR2 FYNNEI. The CDR3 here is CASSESGTGAAGNTIYF. The CDR3, as DNA: TGTGCCAGCAGTGAGTCCGGGACAGGGGCCGCTGGGAACACCATATATTTT. Looking up the rest from reference TRBV2 and TRBJ1-3 gives the full variable domain: EPEVTQTPSHQVTQMGQEVILRCVPISNHLYFYWYRQILGQKVEFLVSFYNNEISEKSEIFDDQFSVERPDGSNFTLKIRSTKLEDSAMYFCASSESGTGAAGNTIYFGEGSWLTVV.

The chain is built from TRBV11-2 and TRBJ2-7; 12 positions match TRBD1. V lost 5 bases, J lost 3 bases, and 5 bases stayed unmatched. The CDR3 consists of 15 residues. The germline V gene encodes CDR1 SGHAT and CDR2 FQNNGV. The CDR3 nucleotides read TGTGCCAGCAGCATCGGGACAGGGGGCGTCTACGAGCAGTACTTC. Residues: CASSIGTGGVYEQYF.

The rearrangement joins TRBV5-1 to TRBJ2-7, with TRBD1 matching 8 bases. V lost 0 bases and J lost 6; bases outside the gene matches: 5. Germline CDR1 is SGHRS and CDR2 is YFSETQ. The CDR3 runs 14 residues. The CDR3 reads CASSLGTGMGEQYF. The CDR3 bases are TGCGCCAGCAGCTTGGGGACAGGGATGGGCGAGCAGTACTTC. Complete variable domain (other parts from reference TRBV5-1 and TRBJ2-7): KAGVTQTPRYLIKTRGQQVTLSCSPISGHRSVSWYQQTPGQGLQFLFEYFSETQRNKGNFPGRFSGRQFSNSRSEMNVSTLELGDSALYLCASSLGTGMGEQYFGPGTRLTVT.

This chain uses TRBV7-2 with TRBJ2-7; 7 bases align to TRBD1. The CDR3 totals 15 residues. Germline loops: CDR1 SGHTA, CDR2 FQGNSA. With 0 bases clipped from V and 2 bases from J, the junction kept 4 bases outside the gene matches. Here the CDR3 reads CASSLATGSTYEQYF. For the CDR3, the DNA is TGTGCCAGCAGCTTAGCGACAGGGTCTACCTACGAGCAGTACTTC. Full variable domain (missing parts from reference TRBV7-2 and TRBJ2-7): GAGVSQSPSNKVTEKGKDVELRCDPISGHTALYWYRQSLGQGLEFLIYFQGNSAPDKSGLPSDRFSAERTGGSVSTLTIQRTQQEDSAVYLCASSLATGSTYEQYFGPGTRLTVT.

The table lists this clone with a few counts. V gene TRBV10-2 combines with J gene TRBJ1-2, with D tentatively TRBD1 (6 bases). Looked up from germline, CDR1 is WSHSY and CDR2 is SAAADI. CDR3 length: 13 residues. V shed 7 bases and J shed 6 bases, with 15 bases lying between them. The CDR3 is CASTQQGGHGYTF. The CDR3 DNA reads as TGCGCCAGCACCCAACAGGGCGGGCATGGCTACACCTTC.

This clone has a single count. V is TRBV14 and J is TRBJ2-5; D possibly corresponds to TRBD2 (6 bases). V lost 0 bases and J lost 2, with 10 bases in between. This CDR3 region has 15 residues. CDR1 and CDR2 from the germline V gene are SGHDN and FVKESK. CDR3 bases: TGTGCCAGCAGCCAAGAGCGGGGACGACAAGAGACCCAGTACTTC. As protein: CASSQERGRQETQYF.

The gene calls are TRBV6-1 and TRBJ1-2; 12 bases agree with TRBD1. The CDR3 consists of 15 residues. The junction had 3 bases not matched to a gene; V was cut back by 6 bases and J by 1 base. Germline lookup yields CDR1 MNHNS and CDR2 SASEGT. The CDR3 reads CASRGQGAGNYGYTF. The CDR3 coding sequence is TGTGCCAGCAGGGGACAGGGGGCGGGTAACTATGGCTACACCTTC.

V usage is TRBV5-1 and J usage is TRBJ2-7; D might be TRBD2 (6 bases). Trimming stripped 0 bases from V and 6 bases from J, with 16 bases between. This CDR3 has 15 residues. Looked up from germline, CDR1 is SGHRS and CDR2 is YFSETQ. As DNA, the CDR3 is TGCGCCAGCAGCTTGGCGAGGAGGGACTGGGGCGAGCAGTACTTC. This sequence encodes CASSLARRDWGEQYF.

The chain has TRBV5-4 and TRBJ2-3; perhaps TRBD2 as D (6 bases). Germline CDR1 reads SGHNT; CDR2 reads YYREEE (reference sequence). With 4 bases removed from V and 2 bases from J, the gap between germline ends came to 8 bases. CDR3 size: 13 residues. Here the CDR3 DNA reads TGTGCCAGCAGCCGGGAGAACACAGATACGCAGTATTTT. Translating gives CASSRENTDTQYF.

This clone was counted many times. The chain couples TRBV21-1 to TRBJ1-4. TRBV21-1 is labeled a pseudogene. The CDR3 totals 15 residues. CDR3 DNA: TGTGCCAGCAGCAAAGCGGAGCCCTTTGGCGAAAAACTGTTTTTT. Protein: CASSKAEPFGEKLFF.

A few counts support this clone. The V gene is TRBV5-4, the J gene TRBJ2-3; D gene unclear. The V gene lost 0 bases and the J gene lost 0 bases, with 8 bases spanning the gap. This CDR3 spans 15 amino acids. Germline V lookup: CDR1 SGHNT, CDR2 YYREEE (reference sequence). This chain's CDR3 is CASSLGAPSTDTQYF. The CDR3 DNA is TGTGCCAGCAGCTTGGGGGCACCTAGCACAGATACGCAGTATTTT.

The J gene is TRBJ2-3, the V gene TRBV5-4; maybe TRBD2 (7 bases). The germline V and J ends were trimmed by 3 bases and 6 bases, with 20 bases remaining between them. The CDR3 runs 16 residues. Per the germline V gene, CDR1 is SGHNT and CDR2 is YYREEE (reference sequence). CDR3 sequence: CASSSLGGGPRDTQYF. CDR3 sequence (DNA): TGTGCCAGCAGCTCCCTTGGCGGGGGCCCGCGTGATACGCAGTATTTT.

This clone was seen a few times. The chain combines TRBV11-2 with TRBJ2-7; D perhaps matches TRBD2 (5 bases). Trimming cost V 5 bases and J 0 bases, with 8 bases left between them. The germline CDR1 and CDR2 sequences are SGHAT and FQNNGV. This CDR3 region has 13 residues. This CDR3 is CASSLGGSYEQYF. The CDR3 DNA follows: TGTGCCAGCAGCCTAGGAGGCTCCTACGAGCAGTACTTC.

V is TRBV11-2 and J is TRBJ2-2, with D maybe TRBD1 (5 bases). CDR1 and CDR2 from the germline V gene are SGHAT and FQNNGV. This CDR3 region has 14 residues. The V end lost 4 bases, the J end lost 4 bases, and 10 bases lay between the germline ends. CDR3 in amino acids: CASSSLTATGELFF. For the CDR3, the DNA is TGTGCCAGCAGCTCTTTGACAGCCACCGGGGAGCTGTTTTTT.

This chain links TRBV7-6 with TRBJ2-2; D is perhaps TRBD2 (5 bases). Trimming left V 5 bases short and J 5 bases short, with 12 bases between. In germline, CDR1 is SGHVS, CDR2 FNYEAQ. This CDR3 region has 14 residues. In DNA, the CDR3 is TGTGCCAGCAGCCCAAGCGGCGGGACCGGGGAGCTGTTTTTT. This sequence encodes CASSPSGGTGELFF. Together with reference TRBV7-6 and TRBJ2-2, the CDR3 gives the full variable domain: GAGVSQSPRYKVTKRGQDVALRCDPISGHVSLYWYRQALGQGPEFLTYFNYEAQQDKSGLPNDRFSAERPEGSISTLTIQRTEQRDSAMYRCASSPSGGTGELFFGEGSRLTVL.

CDR3 sequence reads: CACARTSGGQTQYF. The CDR3 coding sequence is TGTGCCTGTGCGCGGACTAGCGGTGGTCAGACCCAGTACTTC. The chain is built from TRBV30 and TRBJ2-5, with TRBD2 matching over 10 bases. There are 14 residues in the CDR3. Per the germline V gene, CDR1 is GTSNPN and CDR2 is SVGIG (reference sequence). J gave up 6 bases and V 6 bases, and 10 bases lay outside the gene matches.

This chain joins TRBV4-3 and TRBJ2-3; no reliable D call. V lost 1 base, J lost 5 bases, and 10 bases lay in between. Germline V gene data show CDR1 as LGHNA and CDR2 as YSLEER. CDR3 length: 14 residues. In DNA, the CDR3 is TGCGCCAGCAGCCAAGGCGGAAAGCTAGATACGCAGTATTTT. Its translation is CASSQGGKLDTQYF.

This sequence joins TRBV5-4 and TRBJ2-5, with 12 nucleotides matching TRBD1. CDR1 and CDR2 from the germline V gene are SGHNT and YYREEE (reference sequence). V lost 3 bases, J lost 2 bases, and 8 bases stayed unmatched. The CDR3 is 17 residues long. For the CDR3, the DNA is TGTGCCAGCAGCTCTCCGGGACAGGGGGCGGCGCAAGAGACCCAGTACTTC. It codes for CASSSPGQGAAQETQYF. Drawing the rest from reference TRBV5-4 and TRBJ2-5, the complete variable domain is ETGVTQSPTHLIKTRGQQVTLRCSSQSGHNTVSWYQQALGQGPQFIFQYYREEENGRGNFPPRFSGLQFPNYSSELNVNALELDDSALYLCASSSPGQGAAQETQYFGPGTRLLVL.

The chain carries TRBV15 and TRBJ2-2, with D hard to call. This CDR3 spans 11 amino acids. Deletions cut 4 bases from V and 5 bases from J, with 2 bases between. The germline V gene has CDR1 LNHNV and CDR2 YYDKDF (reference sequence). The CDR3 DNA follows: TGTGCCACCAGCACAACCGGGGAGCTGTTTTTT. Its translation is CATSTTGELFF.

This rearrangement joins TRBV7-2 to TRBJ2-4; no firm D call. CDR3 length equals 13 residues. V was pared by 3 bases and J by 6 bases, with 9 bases between. Germline V CDR1 and CDR2: SGHTA, FQGNSA. CDR3 protein: CASSFSGRNIQYF. CDR3 bases: TGTGCCAGCAGCTTTTCGGGTAGAAACATTCAGTACTTC.